This record looks at one T cell receptor (beta chain) sequence and its context. TCRdb reworked the 5' RACE reads into one entry per CDR3 protein, no DNA. The sample has around 370,000 distinct CDR3 sequences, and its top ten clones hold around 2.6%. These data originate in a study of monozygotic twins with inflammatory bowel disease. Germline loops: CDR1 SGHNT, CDR2 YYREEE (reference sequence). The CDR3 is made up of 14 amino acids. The source material was blood. This sequence originates from a human donor with ulcerative colitis or Crohn's disease, or a healthy co-twin of an affected twin (not recorded which). This chain connects TRBV5-4 to TRBJ2-7; TCRdb designates TRBD1, a call that cannot be tested without DNA. CDR3 loop: CASSLGDNTYEQYF.